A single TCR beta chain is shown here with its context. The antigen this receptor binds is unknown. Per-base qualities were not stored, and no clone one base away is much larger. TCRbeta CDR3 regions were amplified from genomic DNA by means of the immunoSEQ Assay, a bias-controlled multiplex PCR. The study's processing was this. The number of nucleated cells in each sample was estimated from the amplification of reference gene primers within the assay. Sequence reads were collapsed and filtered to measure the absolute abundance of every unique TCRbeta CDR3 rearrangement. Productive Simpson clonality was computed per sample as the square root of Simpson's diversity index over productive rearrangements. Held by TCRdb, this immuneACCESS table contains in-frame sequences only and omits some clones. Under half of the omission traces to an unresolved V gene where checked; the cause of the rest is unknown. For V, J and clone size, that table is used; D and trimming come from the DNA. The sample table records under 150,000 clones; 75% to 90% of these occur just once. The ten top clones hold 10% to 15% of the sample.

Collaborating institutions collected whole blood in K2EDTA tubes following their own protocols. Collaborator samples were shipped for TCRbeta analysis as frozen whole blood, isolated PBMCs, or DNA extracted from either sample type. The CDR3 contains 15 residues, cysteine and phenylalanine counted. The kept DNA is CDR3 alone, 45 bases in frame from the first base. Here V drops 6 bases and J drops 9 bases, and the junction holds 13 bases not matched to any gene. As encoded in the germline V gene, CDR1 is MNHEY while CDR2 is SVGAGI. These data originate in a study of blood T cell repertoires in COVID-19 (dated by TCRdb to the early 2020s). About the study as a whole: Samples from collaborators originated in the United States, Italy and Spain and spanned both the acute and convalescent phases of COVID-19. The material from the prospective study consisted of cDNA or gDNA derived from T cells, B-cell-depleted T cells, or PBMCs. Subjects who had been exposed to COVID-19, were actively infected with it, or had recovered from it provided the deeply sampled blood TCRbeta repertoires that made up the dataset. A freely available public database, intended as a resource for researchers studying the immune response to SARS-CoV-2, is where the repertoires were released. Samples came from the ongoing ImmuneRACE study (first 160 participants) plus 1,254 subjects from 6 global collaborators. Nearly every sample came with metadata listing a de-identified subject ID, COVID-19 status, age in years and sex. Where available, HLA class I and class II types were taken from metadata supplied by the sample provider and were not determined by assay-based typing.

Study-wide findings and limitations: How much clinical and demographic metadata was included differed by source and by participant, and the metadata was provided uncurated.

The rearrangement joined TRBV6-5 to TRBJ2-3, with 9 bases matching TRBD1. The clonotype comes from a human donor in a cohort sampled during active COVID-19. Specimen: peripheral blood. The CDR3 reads CASSRGQGRVGTQYF. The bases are TGTGCCAGCAGCCGCGGACAGGGGCGTGTAGGGACGCAGTATTTT.